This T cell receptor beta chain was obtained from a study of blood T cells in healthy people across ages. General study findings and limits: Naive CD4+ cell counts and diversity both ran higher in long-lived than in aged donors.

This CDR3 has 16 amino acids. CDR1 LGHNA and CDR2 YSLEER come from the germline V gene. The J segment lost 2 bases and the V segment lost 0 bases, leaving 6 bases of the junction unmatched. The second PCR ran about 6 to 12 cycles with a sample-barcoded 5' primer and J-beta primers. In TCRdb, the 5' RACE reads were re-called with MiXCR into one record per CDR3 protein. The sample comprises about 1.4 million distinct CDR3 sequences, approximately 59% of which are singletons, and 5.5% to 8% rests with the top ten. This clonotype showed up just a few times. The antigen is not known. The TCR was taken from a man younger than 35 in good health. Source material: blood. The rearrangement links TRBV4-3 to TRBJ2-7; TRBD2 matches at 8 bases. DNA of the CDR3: TGCGCCAGCAGCCAAGAAAGAGCGGGGGCTACCTACGAGCAGTACTTC. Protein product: CASSQERAGATYEQYF.